One sample yielded the 21 T cell receptor beta chains listed below, sequenced in a study of identical twins. TCRdb called the 5' RACE reads again in MiXCR, with one record for every CDR3 protein. Of about 690,000 distinct CDR3 sequences detected, 5.5% to 6.5% appear once; the ten largest clones hold roughly 2%. Input material: naive T cells sorted from blood. The source is a man between 18 and 29 years old in good health.

Many counts were recorded for this clonotype. V and J are TRBV12-3 or TRBV12-4 and TRBJ2-1; possible D gene TRBD1, 5 bases. V lost 1 base and J 2 bases, leaving 15 bases between the germline ends. The CDR3 has 17 amino acids. CDR3 sequence reads: CASSLVQGLIPYNEQFF. CDR3 sequence (DNA): TGTGCCAGCAGTTTAGTTCAGGGTCTTATTCCCTACAATGAGCAGTTCTTC.

This clonotype was seen a handful of times. The chain links TRBV28 to TRBJ2-5; D remains ambiguous. Germline CDR1 MDHEN, CDR2 SYDVKM. The CDR3 runs to 11 residues. With 8 bases removed from V and 2 bases from J, the gap between germline ends came to 6 bases. In nucleotides, the CDR3 is TGTGCCAGCCAGACTCAAGAGACCCAGTACTTC. It translates to CASQTQETQYF.

This clonotype has at least ten counts. The J gene is TRBJ2-5, the V gene TRBV5-1; no reliable D call. Germline lookup yields CDR1 SGHRS and CDR2 YFSETQ. This CDR3 is built from 17 residues. The ends were cut back, 4 bases at V and 5 bases at J, with 24 bases in the middle. The CDR3 reads CASSPEVASMSGETQYF. The CDR3 nucleotides read TGCGCCAGCAGCCCTGAGGTCGCTTCGATGTCCGGGGAGACCCAGTACTTC.

This clonotype was detected ten times or more. The V and J genes are TRBV29-1 and TRBJ1-1; D call uncertain. Germline CDR1 is SQVTM and CDR2 is ANQGSEA. Deletions cut 4 bases from V and 0 bases from J, with 9 bases between. The CDR3 is made up of 13 amino acids. In DNA, the CDR3 is TGCAGCGTTGTATCGCTTATGAACACTGAAGCTTTCTTT. Translated, it gives CSVVSLMNTEAFF. The variable domain in full, with the rest retrieved from reference TRBV29-1 and TRBJ1-1, is SAVISQKPSRDICQRGTSLTIQCQVDSQVTMMFWYRQQPGQSLTLIATANQGSEATYESGFVIDKFPISRPNLTFSTLTVSNMSPEDSSIYLCSVVSLMNTEAFFGQGTRLTVV.

The chain couples TRBV20-1 to TRBJ2-3, with D perhaps TRBD2 (6 bases). The V end lost 1 base, the J end lost 5 bases, and 13 bases lay between the germline ends. Germline assignment: CDR1 DFQATT and CDR2 SNEGSKA (reference sequence). The CDR3 sequence is 14 residues long. The CDR3 protein is CSARGWGGGDTQYF. CDR3 DNA: TGCAGTGCTAGAGGGTGGGGAGGCGGAGATACGCAGTATTTT.

This clonotype was observed a handful of times. The chain employs TRBV28 and TRBJ2-7, with D possibly being TRBD2 (6 bases). Germline lookup yields CDR1 MDHEN and CDR2 SYDVKM. The CDR3 covers 16 residues. V was trimmed by 6 bases and J by 1 base, leaving 19 bases between them. The CDR3 here is CASSAPGVTRSYEQYF. The CDR3 DNA reads as TGTGCCAGCAGCGCTCCGGGGGTGACTAGGTCCTACGAGCAGTACTTC. Variable domain in full (rest from reference TRBV28 and TRBJ2-7): DVKVTQSSRYLVKRTGEKVFLECVQDMDHENMFWYRQDPGLGLRLIYFSYDVKMKEKGDIPEGYSVSREKKERFSLILESASTNQTSMYLCASSAPGVTRSYEQYFGPGTRLTVT.

The chain has TRBV4-1 and TRBJ2-4; D could derive from TRBD1 or TRBD2 (5 bases each). CDR1 and CDR2 from the germline V gene are MGHRA and YSYEKL. This CDR3 region has 14 residues. V was clipped by 1 base and J by 7 bases, with 11 bases between them. CDR3 in amino acids: CASSQVDGGNIQYF. CDR3 sequence (DNA): TGCGCCAGCAGCCAAGTAGATGGGGGTAACATTCAGTACTTC.

This clonotype has ten or more counts. V usage is TRBV4-3 and J usage is TRBJ1-5; the D gene is possibly TRBD1 (5 bases). The germline V gene encodes CDR1 LGHNA and CDR2 YSLEER. Trimming pared 0 bases from V and 3 bases from J, leaving 9 bases between. The CDR3 has 15 amino acids. The CDR3 DNA reads TGCGCCAGCAGCCAAGACAGGGCGTCCAATCAGCCCCAGCATTTT. Encoded protein: CASSQDRASNQPQHF.

This clonotype was seen at least ten times. The rearrangement links TRBV5-1 to TRBJ1-3; D might be TRBD1 (6 bases). Germline CDR1 is SGHRS and CDR2 is YFSETQ. CDR3 size: 18 residues. Trimming shortened V by 1 base and J by 1 base, and 18 bases separated the two germline ends. This chain's CDR3 is CASSLTGIPFESGNTIYF. The CDR3 DNA sequence: TGCGCCAGCAGCTTGACAGGGATACCTTTTGAGTCTGGAAACACCATATATTTT.

The chain links TRBV6-5 to TRBJ2-7, with 10 bases fitting TRBD2. The CDR3 has 15 amino acids. V shed 2 bases, J shed 3 bases, and the junction held 4 bases outside the gene matches. CDR1 is MNHEY, CDR2 SVGAGI, per germline. The CDR3 here is CASSYGASGGYEQYF. CDR3 DNA: TGTGCCAGCAGTTACGGGGCTAGCGGGGGCTACGAGCAGTACTTC.

There are many counts of this clonotype. J is TRBJ2-5 and V is TRBV6-2 or TRBV6-3; no reliable D call. This CDR3 comprises 13 residues. Trimming cost V 0 bases and J 5 bases, with 7 bases left between them. Germline assignment: CDR1 MNHEY and CDR2 SVGEGT. CDR3 in amino acids: CASSYSKTETQYF. CDR3 bases: TGTGCCAGCAGTTACTCGAAGACGGAGACCCAGTACTTC.

The rearrangement links TRBV20-1 to TRBJ2-7; 7 bases are shared with TRBD1. This CDR3 is built from 14 residues. Trimming took 0 bases from V and 1 from J; bases not matched to a gene: 3. Germline loops: CDR1 DFQATT, CDR2 SNEGSKA (reference sequence). The CDR3 spells CSARDRTGSYEQYF. The CDR3 nucleotides read TGCAGTGCTAGAGACCGGACAGGATCCTACGAGCAGTACTTC.

This clonotype was observed a handful of times. This sequence joins TRBV28 and TRBJ2-7; 9 positions agree with TRBD1. Germline loops: CDR1 MDHEN, CDR2 SYDVKM. This CDR3 region has 15 residues. V was clipped by 7 bases and J by 3 bases; unmatched bases: 10. CDR3 loop: CASTPSRTGVYEQYF. In DNA form, the CDR3 reads TGTGCCAGCACCCCTTCGAGGACAGGGGTCTACGAGCAGTACTTC.

A word on this clonotype: A much larger clone differs from this one at a single base, so this may be a read error. It is likely a read error, because the conserved phenylalanine at the end of the CDR3 is missing. The chain joins TRBV12-3 or TRBV12-4 to TRBJ2-7; a possible D gene is TRBD1 (6 bases). Trimming removed 2 bases from V and 6 bases from J, with 11 bases in between. This CDR3 is 13 amino acids long. This CDR3 reads CASSLSAQGEQYI. CDR3 bases: TGTGCCAGCAGTTTATCCGCACAGGGCGAGCAGTACATC.

This clonotype was counted ten times or more. The rearrangement links TRBV7-9 to TRBJ2-3, with 8 nucleotides matching TRBD2. The V gene's germline CDR1 is SEHNR and CDR2 FQNEAQ (reference sequence). J lost 4 bases, V lost 2 bases, and 2 bases had no gene match. The CDR3 has 14 residues. CDR3 loop: CASSLQLAADTQYF. CDR3 nucleotide sequence: TGTGCCAGCAGCTTACAACTAGCGGCAGATACGCAGTATTTT.

V is TRBV18 and J is TRBJ1-4; D might be TRBD1 (6 bases). From germline, CDR1 is KGHSH and CDR2 LQKENI. The CDR3 is 17 residues long. V lost 3 bases and J lost 0, with 14 bases in between. CDR3 protein: CASSPDSPFTTNEKLFF. CDR3 bases: TGTGCCAGCTCACCGGACAGCCCCTTCACAACTAATGAAAAACTGTTTTTT.

There are many counts of this clonotype. In nucleotides, the CDR3 is TGCAGTGCTAGGACAGGGGGCTACGAGCAGTACTTC. Protein sequence: CSARTGGYEQYF. The V gene is TRBV20-1, the J gene TRBJ2-7, with 9 bases that match TRBD1. Germline CDR1 reads DFQATT; CDR2 reads SNEGSKA (reference sequence). The CDR3 runs 12 residues. The ends lost 3 bases at V and 3 bases at J; junction bases unmatched: 0.

This clonotype occurred many times. J is TRBJ2-7 and V is TRBV20-1; D perhaps matches TRBD1 (6 bases). Germline V gene lookup returns CDR1 DFQATT and CDR2 SNEGSKA (reference sequence). Deletions cut 3 bases from V and 5 bases from J, with 26 bases between. The CDR3 contains 17 residues. The CDR3 region has the DNA TGCAGTGCTAGCTTACTGGGGGCCGCAATCGTACACCACGAGCAGTACTTC. This codes for CSASLLGAAIVHHEQYF.

This chain uses TRBV15 with TRBJ2-7, with 14 bases aligning to TRBD2. J lost 3 bases, V lost 5 bases, and 3 bases had no gene match. The CDR3 has 15 residues. Germline V gives CDR1 LNHNV, CDR2 YYDKDF (reference sequence). CDR3 amino acids: CATSGGLAGGYEQYV. The CDR3 DNA reads TGTGCCACCAGCGGAGGACTAGCGGGAGGCTACGAGCAGTACGTC.

V is TRBV6-5 and J is TRBJ1-3, with D unresolved. V was clipped by 4 bases and J by 3 bases, with 16 bases between them. The CDR3 runs to 16 residues. CDR1 is MNHEY and CDR2 is SVGAGI in the germline V gene. The CDR3 is CASSSSASSFGNTIYF. The CDR3 DNA reads as TGTGCCAGCAGTTCATCAGCCTCTTCCTTTGGAAACACCATATATTTT.

V gene TRBV5-1 combines with J gene TRBJ2-6, with unresolved D. The germline V gene has CDR1 SGHRS and CDR2 YFSETQ. V was clipped by 6 bases and J by 4 bases, with 11 bases between them. The CDR3 runs 14 residues. CDR3 bases: TGCGCCAGCAATCAAGCGACAGGGGCCAACGTCCTGACTTTC. This gives the protein CASNQATGANVLTF.